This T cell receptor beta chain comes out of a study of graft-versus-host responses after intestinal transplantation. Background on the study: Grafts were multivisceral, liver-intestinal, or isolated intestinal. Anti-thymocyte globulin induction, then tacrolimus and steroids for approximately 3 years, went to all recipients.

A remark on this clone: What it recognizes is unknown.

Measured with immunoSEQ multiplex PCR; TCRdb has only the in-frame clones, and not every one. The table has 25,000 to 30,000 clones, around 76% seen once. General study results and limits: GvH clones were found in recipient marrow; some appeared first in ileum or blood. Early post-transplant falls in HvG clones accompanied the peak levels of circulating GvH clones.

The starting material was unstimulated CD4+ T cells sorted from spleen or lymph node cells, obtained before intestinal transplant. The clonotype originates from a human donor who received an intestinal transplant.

CDR3 nucleotides: TGTGCCAGCAGCCCTTCCACAGATACGCAGTATTTT. Protein product: CASSPSTDTQYF. The V call is TRBV7-9, the J call TRBJ2-3; D unclear. Between the trimmed V and J ends, which lost 5 bases and 2 bases, there was a span of 5 bases. CDR1 is SEHNR and CDR2 is FQNEAQ in the germline V gene (reference sequence). The CDR3 sequence is 12 residues long.